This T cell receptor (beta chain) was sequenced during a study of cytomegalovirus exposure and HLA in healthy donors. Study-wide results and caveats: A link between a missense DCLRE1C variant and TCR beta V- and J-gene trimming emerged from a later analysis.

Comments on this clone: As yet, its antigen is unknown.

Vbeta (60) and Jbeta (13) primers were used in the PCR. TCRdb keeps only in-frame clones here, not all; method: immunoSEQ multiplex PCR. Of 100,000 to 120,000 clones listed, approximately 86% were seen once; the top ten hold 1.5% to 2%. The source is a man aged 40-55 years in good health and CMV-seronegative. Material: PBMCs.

The CDR3 sequence is CASSDGGGTDTQYF. DNA for the CDR3: TGTGCCAGCAGTGACGGCGGGGGAACAGATACGCAGTATTTT. The chain has TRBV6-4 and TRBJ2-3, with 7 positions matching TRBD2. The CDR3 spans 14 residues. Trimming cost V 2 bases and J 3 bases; bases outside gene matches: 2. Germline V gene lookup returns CDR1 MRHNA and CDR2 SNTAGT.